This T cell receptor beta chain was profiled in a study of shared clonotypes between healthy human individuals (dated by TCRdb to 2020 to 2022). In terms of the full investigation: A couple of women and three men aged 18 to 49 years were included in the cohort. To increase sequencing depth and limit assay-specific biases, different laboratories used diverse techniques to prepare libraries and sequence TCR repertoires. Each donor's leukapheresis produced roughly between roughly 0.85 and 9.5 billion PBMCs. For each donor, CD4 naive and CD4 memory were each given three plates, CD8 naive was given two plates, and CD8 memory was given one plate. To estimate repertoire size and how much clonotype sharing occurs between individuals, the study deeply sequenced the blood TCR repertoires of roughly 5 healthy adults. Results the study describes overall, beyond this receptor: Even with the large sequencing depth, rarefaction of the sorted-subset datasets indicated that sequencing was incomplete. Larger estimated clonotype richness was generally found for naive subsets than for memory subsets. Sampling was limited to blood, and TCR repertoires in tissue likely differ from TCR repertoires in blood. About 5% of naive CD4, more than 3% of naive CD8, about 2.4% of memory CD4, and around 0.4% of memory CD8 clonotypes were shared across several donors. Pairwise subsampling led to the expectation that sequencing depth would affect the degree of clonotype sharing among donors. Because the study included only a small number of donors, the genetic and exposure-history diversity represented was limited. Compared with non-shared clonotypes, clonotypes shared by all four sorted-subset donors had higher generation probabilities.

The CDR3 spans 16 residues, from the cysteine through the phenylalanine. The DNA shown is the 48-base CDR3, in frame from base 1. Taken from the germline V gene, the CDR1 and CDR2 loops are MNHNS and SASEGT. V sheds 2 bases and J sheds 2 bases, leaving 13 bases between their ends. Using the deep immunoSEQ assay, TCR CDR3 regions were amplified from genomic DNA by multiplex PCR. Extracted genomic DNA from each cell subset was spread evenly across all wells of several immunoSEQ 96-well plates, with each plate serving as a replicate. Each replicate PCR for sorted subsets received about 210 ng genomic DNA, equal to about 29,000 T cell genomes. Purified libraries were measured with a Qubit 3.0 fluorometer, size-checked on a Bioanalyzer 2100, and measured again with the KAPA Library Quantification kit. Each immunoSEQ 96-well plate was sequenced on its own single-read 150-cycle Illumina NextSeq 550 flow cell. From the authors' description of their analysis: Because only junctional sequences without quality scores were contained in the immunoSEQ output, filtering matching that applied to full-length reads could not be performed. To assign V/J genes and CDR3, sequences were annotated against IMGT germline references using PyIR, a Python wrapper for IgBLAST v1.9. Reads were removed for weak V/J assignments (E-value above 1e-6), missing CDR3, stop codons, out-of-frame junctions, or ambiguous translated residues. V3J clonotypes were defined by identical inferred V gene, J gene, and CDR3 amino acid sequence. To compute the percentage overlap between repertoires, the number of shared unique clonotypes was divided by the size of the smaller repertoire. Three approaches were used to assess repertoire richness: RTK rarefaction, the Chao1 estimator, and Recon v2.1 estimates of unobserved clonotypes. For all TCRbeta clonotypes obtained by the gDNA method from four donors, generation probabilities were computed with OLGA. TCRdb carries this immuneACCESS record with in-frame sequences only. Its versions omit some clonotypes, under half of them owing to an unresolved V gene in the studies checked, with the rest unexplained. V, J and clone size reflect that table, while D and trimming were determined from the DNA. The sample table contains about 1.5 million clones; only one count was recorded for over 95% of them. The ten largest clones capture approximately 1% of the sample.

Donors were healthy HIV-negative adults with no recently reported acute infections or vaccinations. All donors were Caucasian adults living in Nashville, Tennessee, USA. CD4+ T cells were enriched through magnetic negative selection, after which naive cells were positively selected on CD45RA and the remaining negative fraction served as the memory subset. After blood collection by leukapheresis, PBMCs were isolated using Ficoll-Histopaque density gradient centrifugation and then cryopreserved in the vapor phase of liquid nitrogen. Purity and quantity of every magnetically sorted T cell population were checked by analytical flow cytometry. Genomic DNA was isolated from every sorted fraction and measured by UV absorbance on a Nanodrop 2000c. With respect to this clone: Its binding antigen is unknown. It has no much larger one-base neighbor in the sample; base qualities were not kept.

The chain is made from TRBV6-1 and TRBJ1-3; the D gene identity is not certain. The specimen was naive CD4+ T cells sorted from blood. Explained via the paper, the cell subset or site label denotes: CD45RA+ positively selected. This receptor was obtained from a man aged 30-40 years in good health. The nucleotides read TGTGCCAGCAGTGAAACTGCGGGTAGGCCTGGAAACACCATATATTTT. Its translation reads: CASSETAGRPGNTIYF.